This T cell receptor beta chain was retrieved from a study of blood T cell repertoires in COVID-19. Overall study: Collection of acute and convalescent COVID-19 samples took place in the United States, Italy and Spain. PBMCs, B-cell-depleted T cells, or T cells provided the cDNA or gDNA that made up the material.

There are 15 residues in the CDR3. J was trimmed by 5 bases and V by 4 bases; bases with no gene match: 7. Germline CDR1 is MDHEN and CDR2 is SYDVKM. Repertoires were generated with immunoSEQ multiplex PCR, while TCRdb's copy carries only in-frame clones and drops some. The top ten hold 3.5% to 4% of the sample, which has approximately 380,000 clones, about 85% seen once. The sample consisted of peripheral blood. The sequence derives from a woman under 30 with acute or convalescent COVID-19. This rearrangement joins TRBV28 to TRBJ1-4, with 7 bases identical to TRBD1. CDR3 nucleotide sequence: TGTGCCAGCAGTTATGAGGGGGCAGGCAATGAAAAACTGTTTTTT. This translates into CASSYEGAGNEKLFF.